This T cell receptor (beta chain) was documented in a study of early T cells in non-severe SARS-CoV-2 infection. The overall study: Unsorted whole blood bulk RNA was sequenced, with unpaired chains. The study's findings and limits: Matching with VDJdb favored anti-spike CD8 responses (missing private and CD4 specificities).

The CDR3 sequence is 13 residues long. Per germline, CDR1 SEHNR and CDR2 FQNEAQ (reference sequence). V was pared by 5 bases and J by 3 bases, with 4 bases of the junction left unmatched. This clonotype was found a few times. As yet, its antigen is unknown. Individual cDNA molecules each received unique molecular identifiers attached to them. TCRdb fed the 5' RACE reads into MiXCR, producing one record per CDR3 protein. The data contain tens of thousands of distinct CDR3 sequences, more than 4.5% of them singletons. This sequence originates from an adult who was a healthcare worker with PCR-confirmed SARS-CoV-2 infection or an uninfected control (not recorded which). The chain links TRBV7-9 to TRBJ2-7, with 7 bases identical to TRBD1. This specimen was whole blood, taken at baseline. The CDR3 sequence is CASSARDSYEQYF. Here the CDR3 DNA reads TGTGCCAGCAGCGCCCGGGACAGCTACGAGCAGTACTTC.